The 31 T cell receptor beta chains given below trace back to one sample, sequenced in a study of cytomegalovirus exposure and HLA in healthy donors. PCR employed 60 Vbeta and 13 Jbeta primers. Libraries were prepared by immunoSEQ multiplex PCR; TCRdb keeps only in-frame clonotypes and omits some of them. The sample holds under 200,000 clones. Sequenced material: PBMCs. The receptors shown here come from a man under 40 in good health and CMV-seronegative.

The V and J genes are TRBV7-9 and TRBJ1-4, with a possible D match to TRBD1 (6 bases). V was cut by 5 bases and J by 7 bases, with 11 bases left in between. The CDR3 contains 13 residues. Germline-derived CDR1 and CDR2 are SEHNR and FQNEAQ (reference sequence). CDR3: CASSAEGVEKLFF. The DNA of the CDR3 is TGTGCCAGCAGCGCCGAGGGGGTTGAAAAACTGTTTTTT.

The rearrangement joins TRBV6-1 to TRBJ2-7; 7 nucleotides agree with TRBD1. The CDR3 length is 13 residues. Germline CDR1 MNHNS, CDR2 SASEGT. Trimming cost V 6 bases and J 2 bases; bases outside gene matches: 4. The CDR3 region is CASSPGQTYEQYF. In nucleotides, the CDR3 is TGTGCCAGCAGCCCGGGACAGACCTACGAGCAGTACTTC.

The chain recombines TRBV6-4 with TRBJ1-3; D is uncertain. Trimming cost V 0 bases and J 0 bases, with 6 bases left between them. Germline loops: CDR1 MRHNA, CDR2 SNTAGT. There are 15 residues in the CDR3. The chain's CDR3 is CASSDSSGSGNTIYF. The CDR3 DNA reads TGTGCCAGCAGTGACTCTTCAGGCTCTGGAAACACCATATATTTT.

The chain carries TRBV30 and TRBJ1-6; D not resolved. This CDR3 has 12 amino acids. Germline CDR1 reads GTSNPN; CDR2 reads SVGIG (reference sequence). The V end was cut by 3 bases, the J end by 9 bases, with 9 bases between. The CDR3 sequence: CAWRRATSPLHF. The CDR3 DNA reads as TGTGCCTGGAGGAGAGCGACTTCACCCCTCCACTTT.

CDR3 DNA sequence: TGTGCCAGCAGCCCACAGACTAGCTCCGACACCGGGGAGCTGTTTTTT. Translated: CASSPQTSSDTGELFF. The genes are TRBV7-9 and TRBJ2-2; 7 bases are shared with TRBD2. The ends lost 5 bases at V and 3 bases at J; junction bases unmatched: 9. CDR3 length: 16 amino acids. CDR1 and CDR2 (germline): SEHNR, FQNEAQ (reference sequence).

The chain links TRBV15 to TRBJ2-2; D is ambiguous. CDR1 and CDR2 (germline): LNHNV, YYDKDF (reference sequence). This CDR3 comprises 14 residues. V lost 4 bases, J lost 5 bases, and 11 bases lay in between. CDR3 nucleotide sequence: TGTGCCACCAGCATTAACACCAATACCGGGGAGCTGTTTTTT. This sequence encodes CATSINTNTGELFF.

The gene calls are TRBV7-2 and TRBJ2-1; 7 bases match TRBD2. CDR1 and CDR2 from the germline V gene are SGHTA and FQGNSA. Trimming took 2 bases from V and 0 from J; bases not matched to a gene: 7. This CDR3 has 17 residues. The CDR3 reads CASSLTLAGYSYNEQFF. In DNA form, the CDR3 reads TGTGCCAGCAGCTTAACGTTAGCGGGTTACTCCTACAATGAGCAGTTCTTC.

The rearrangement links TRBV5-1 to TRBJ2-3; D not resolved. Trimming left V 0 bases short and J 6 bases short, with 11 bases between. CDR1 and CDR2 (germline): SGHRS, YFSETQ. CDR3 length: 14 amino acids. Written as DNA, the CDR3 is TGCGCCAGCAGCTTGGAGTTCGGGTTGGATACGCAGTATTTT. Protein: CASSLEFGLDTQYF.

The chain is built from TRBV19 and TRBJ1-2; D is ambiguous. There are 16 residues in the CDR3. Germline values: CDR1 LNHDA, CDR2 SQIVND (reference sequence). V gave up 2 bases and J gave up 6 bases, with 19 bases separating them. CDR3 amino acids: CASSIFHLTREDGYTF. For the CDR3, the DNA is TGTGCCAGTAGTATATTCCATCTAACTAGGGAGGATGGCTACACCTTC.

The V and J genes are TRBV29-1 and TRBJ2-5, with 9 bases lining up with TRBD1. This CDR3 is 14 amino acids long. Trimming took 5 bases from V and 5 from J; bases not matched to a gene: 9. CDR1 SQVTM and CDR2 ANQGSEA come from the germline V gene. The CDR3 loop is CSVQAGTGWETQYF. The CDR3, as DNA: TGCAGCGTTCAAGCCGGGACAGGGTGGGAGACCCAGTACTTC.

The chain's CDR3 is CASSVPGQGDYSNQPQHF. CDR3 nucleotides: TGTGCCAGCAGTGTACCGGGACAGGGGGATTATAGCAATCAGCCCCAGCATTTT. V and J are TRBV28 and TRBJ1-5, with 11 bases matching TRBD1. Unmatched junction bases numbered 9, after V lost 5 bases and J lost 0 bases. This CDR3 is 18 amino acids long. The germline V gene has CDR1 MDHEN and CDR2 SYDVKM.

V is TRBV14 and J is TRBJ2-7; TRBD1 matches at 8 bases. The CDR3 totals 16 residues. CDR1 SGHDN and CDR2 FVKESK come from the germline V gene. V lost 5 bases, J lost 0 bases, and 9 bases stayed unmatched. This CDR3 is CASSTTTGVSSYEQYF. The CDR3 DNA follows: TGTGCCAGCAGCACCACGACAGGGGTTAGCTCCTACGAGCAGTACTTC.

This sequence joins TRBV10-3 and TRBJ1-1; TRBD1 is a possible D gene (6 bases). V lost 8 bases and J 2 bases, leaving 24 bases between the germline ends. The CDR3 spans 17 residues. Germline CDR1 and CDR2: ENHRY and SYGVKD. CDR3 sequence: CAIARPAQGYGNTEAFF. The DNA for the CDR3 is TGTGCCATCGCCCGGCCGGCTCAGGGGTATGGAAACACTGAAGCTTTCTTT.

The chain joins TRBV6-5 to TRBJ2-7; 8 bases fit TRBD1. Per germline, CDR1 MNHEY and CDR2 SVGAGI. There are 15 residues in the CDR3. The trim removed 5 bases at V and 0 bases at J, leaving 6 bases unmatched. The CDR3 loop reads CASSLTGVISYEQYF. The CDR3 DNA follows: TGTGCCAGCAGTCTGACAGGGGTAATCTCCTACGAGCAGTACTTC.

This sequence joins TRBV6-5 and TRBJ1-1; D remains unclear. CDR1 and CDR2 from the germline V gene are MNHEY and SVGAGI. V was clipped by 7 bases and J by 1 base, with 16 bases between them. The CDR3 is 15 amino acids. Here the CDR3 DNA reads TGTGCCAGCACCTCCTTGGACTTTTCGAACACTGAAGCTTTCTTT. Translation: CASTSLDFSNTEAFF.

CDR3 sequence (DNA): TGTGCCAGTAGTATTGGGGCAGTCGCTAACTATGGCTACACCTTC. Encoded protein: CASSIGAVANYGYTF. The rearrangement links TRBV19 to TRBJ1-2; D possibly corresponds to TRBD1 (5 bases). The V gene's germline CDR1 is LNHDA and CDR2 SQIVND (reference sequence). V shed 3 bases and J shed 0 bases, with 11 bases lying between them. This CDR3 is built from 15 residues.

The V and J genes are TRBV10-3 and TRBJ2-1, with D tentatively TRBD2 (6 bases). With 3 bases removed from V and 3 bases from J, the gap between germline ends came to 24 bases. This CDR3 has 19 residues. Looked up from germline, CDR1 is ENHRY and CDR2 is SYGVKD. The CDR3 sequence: CAISDPGRSPGPRYNEQFF. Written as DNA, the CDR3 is TGTGCCATCAGTGACCCAGGGAGGTCCCCGGGCCCACGCTACAATGAGCAGTTCTTC.

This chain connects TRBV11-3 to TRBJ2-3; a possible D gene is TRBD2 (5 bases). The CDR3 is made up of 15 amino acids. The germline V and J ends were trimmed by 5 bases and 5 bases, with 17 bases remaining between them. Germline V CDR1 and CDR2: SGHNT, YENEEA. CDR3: CASSVLGRSQDTQYF. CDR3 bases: TGTGCCAGCAGCGTACTAGGGAGATCACAAGATACGCAGTATTTT.

The CDR3 coding sequence is TGTGCCAGCAGGCCCCCGGGTCTGGACTACGAGCAGTACTTC. Protein product: CASRPPGLDYEQYF. The rearrangement joins TRBV6-5 to TRBJ2-7; D is uncertain. Germline CDR1 is MNHEY and CDR2 is SVGAGI. The CDR3 is 14 residues long. The V and J ends lost 6 bases and 3 bases respectively, with 15 bases between them.

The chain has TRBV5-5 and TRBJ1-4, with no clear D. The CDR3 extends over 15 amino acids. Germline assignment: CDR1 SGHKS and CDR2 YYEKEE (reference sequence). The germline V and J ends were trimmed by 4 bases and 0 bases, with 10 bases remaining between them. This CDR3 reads CASSRTLTTNEKLFF. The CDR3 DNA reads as TGTGCCAGCAGCCGGACTTTAACAACTAATGAAAAACTGTTTTTT. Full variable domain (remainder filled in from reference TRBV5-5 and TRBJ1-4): DAGVTQSPTHLIKTRGQQVTLRCSPISGHKSVSWYQQVLGQGPQFIFQYYEKEERGRGNFPDRFSARQFPNYSSELNVNALLLGDSALYLCASSRTLTTNEKLFFGSGTQLSVL.

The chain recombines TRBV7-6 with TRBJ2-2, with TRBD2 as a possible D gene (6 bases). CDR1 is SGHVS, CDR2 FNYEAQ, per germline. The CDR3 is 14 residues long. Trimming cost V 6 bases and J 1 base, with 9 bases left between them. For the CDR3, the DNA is TGTGCCAGCAGTGGGACTCTGAACACCGGGGAGCTGTTTTTT. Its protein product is CASSGTLNTGELFF.

In DNA form, the CDR3 reads TGTGCCAGCAGTTTGAACAGTCCTTACGAGCAGTACTTC. Translation: CASSLNSPYEQYF. The J gene is TRBJ2-7, the V gene TRBV28; D gene unclear. Looked up from germline, CDR1 is MDHEN and CDR2 is SYDVKM. The CDR3 length is 13 residues. The V end was cut by 3 bases, the J end by 4 bases, with 10 bases between.

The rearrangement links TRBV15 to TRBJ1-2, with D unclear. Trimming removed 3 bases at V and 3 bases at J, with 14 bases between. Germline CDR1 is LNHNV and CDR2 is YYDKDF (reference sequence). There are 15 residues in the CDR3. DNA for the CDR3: TGTGCCACCAGCAGTTCAGGCTCCGGCTACTATGGCTACACCTTC. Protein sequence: CATSSSGSGYYGYTF.

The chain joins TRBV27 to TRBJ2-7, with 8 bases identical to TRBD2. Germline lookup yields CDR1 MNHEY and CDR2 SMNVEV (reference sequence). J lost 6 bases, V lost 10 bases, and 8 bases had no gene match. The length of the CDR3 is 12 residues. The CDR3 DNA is TGTGCCACCGGGGGGGGGTCGCGCGAGCAGTACTTC. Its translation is CATGGGSREQYF.

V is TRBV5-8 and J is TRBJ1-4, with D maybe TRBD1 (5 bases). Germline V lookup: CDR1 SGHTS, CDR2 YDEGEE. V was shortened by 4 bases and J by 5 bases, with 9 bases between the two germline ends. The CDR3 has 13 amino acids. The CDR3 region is CASSQTVNEKLFF. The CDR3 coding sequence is TGTGCCAGCAGCCAGACAGTGAATGAAAAACTGTTTTTT. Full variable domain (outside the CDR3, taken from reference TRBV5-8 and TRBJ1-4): EAGVTQSPTHLIKTRGQQATLRCSPISGHTSVYWYQQALGLGLQFLLWYDEGEERNRGNFPPRFSGRQFPNYSSELNVNALELEDSALYLCASSQTVNEKLFFGSGTQLSVL.

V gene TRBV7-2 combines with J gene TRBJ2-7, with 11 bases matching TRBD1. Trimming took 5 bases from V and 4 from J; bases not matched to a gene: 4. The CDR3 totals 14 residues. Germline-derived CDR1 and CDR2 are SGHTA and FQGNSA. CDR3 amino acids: CASSPGDRGYEQYF. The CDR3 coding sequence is TGTGCCAGCAGCCCGGGGGACAGGGGGTACGAGCAGTACTTC.

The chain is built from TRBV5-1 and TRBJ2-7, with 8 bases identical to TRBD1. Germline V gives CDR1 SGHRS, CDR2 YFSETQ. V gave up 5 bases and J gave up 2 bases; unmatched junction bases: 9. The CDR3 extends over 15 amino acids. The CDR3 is CASRERDRRTYEQYF. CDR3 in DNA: TGCGCCAGCAGAGAACGGGACAGGAGAACCTACGAGCAGTACTTC.

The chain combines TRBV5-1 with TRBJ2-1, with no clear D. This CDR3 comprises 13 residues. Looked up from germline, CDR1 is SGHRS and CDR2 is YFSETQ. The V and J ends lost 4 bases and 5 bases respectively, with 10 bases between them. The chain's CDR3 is CASSPLLNNEQFF. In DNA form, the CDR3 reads TGCGCCAGCAGCCCACTCCTTAACAATGAGCAGTTCTTC. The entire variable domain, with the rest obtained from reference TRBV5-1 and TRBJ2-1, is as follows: KAGVTQTPRYLIKTRGQQVTLSCSPISGHRSVSWYQQTPGQGLQFLFEYFSETQRNKGNFPGRFSGRQFSNSRSEMNVSTLELGDSALYLCASSPLLNNEQFFGPGTRLTVL.

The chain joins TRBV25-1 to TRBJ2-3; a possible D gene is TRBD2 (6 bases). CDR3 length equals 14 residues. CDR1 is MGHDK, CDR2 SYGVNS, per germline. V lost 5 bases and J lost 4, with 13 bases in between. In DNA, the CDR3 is TGTGCCAGCAGTTTCTCGCGCGGGGCAGATACGCAGTATTTT. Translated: CASSFSRGADTQYF.

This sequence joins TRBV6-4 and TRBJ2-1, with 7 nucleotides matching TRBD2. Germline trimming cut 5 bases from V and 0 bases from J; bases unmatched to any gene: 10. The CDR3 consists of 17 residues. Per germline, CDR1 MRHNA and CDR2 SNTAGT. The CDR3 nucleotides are TGTGCCAGCAGTCTCCAAGCGGGCGGGGGCTCCTACAATGAGCAGTTCTTC. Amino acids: CASSLQAGGGSYNEQFF.

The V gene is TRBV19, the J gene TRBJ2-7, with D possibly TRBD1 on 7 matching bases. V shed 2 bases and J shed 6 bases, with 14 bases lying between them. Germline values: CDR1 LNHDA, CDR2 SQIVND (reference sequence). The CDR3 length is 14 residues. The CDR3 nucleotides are TGTGCCAGTAGTATACAGGGGGAGGTAAGCGAGCAGTACTTC. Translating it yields CASSIQGEVSEQYF. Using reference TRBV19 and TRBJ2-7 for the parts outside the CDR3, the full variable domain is DGGITQSPKYLFRKEGQNVTLSCEQNLNHDAMYWYRQDPGQGLRLIYYSQIVNDFQKGDIAEGYSVSREKKESFPLTVTSAQKNPTAFYLCASSIQGEVSEQYFGPGTRLTVT.